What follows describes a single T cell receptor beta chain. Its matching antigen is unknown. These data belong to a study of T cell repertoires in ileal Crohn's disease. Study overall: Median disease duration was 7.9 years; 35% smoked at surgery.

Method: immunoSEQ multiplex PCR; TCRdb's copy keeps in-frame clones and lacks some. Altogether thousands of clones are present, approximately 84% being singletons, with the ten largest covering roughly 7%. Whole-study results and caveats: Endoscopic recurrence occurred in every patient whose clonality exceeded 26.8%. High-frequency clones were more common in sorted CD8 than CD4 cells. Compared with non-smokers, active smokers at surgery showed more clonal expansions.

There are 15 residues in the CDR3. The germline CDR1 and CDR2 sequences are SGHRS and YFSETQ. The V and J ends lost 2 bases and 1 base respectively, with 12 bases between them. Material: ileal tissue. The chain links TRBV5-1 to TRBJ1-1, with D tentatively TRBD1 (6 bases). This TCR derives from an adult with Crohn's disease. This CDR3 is CASSFRGYGNTEAFF. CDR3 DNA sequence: TGCGCCAGCAGCTTCAGGGGATATGGGAACACTGAAGCTTTCTTT.